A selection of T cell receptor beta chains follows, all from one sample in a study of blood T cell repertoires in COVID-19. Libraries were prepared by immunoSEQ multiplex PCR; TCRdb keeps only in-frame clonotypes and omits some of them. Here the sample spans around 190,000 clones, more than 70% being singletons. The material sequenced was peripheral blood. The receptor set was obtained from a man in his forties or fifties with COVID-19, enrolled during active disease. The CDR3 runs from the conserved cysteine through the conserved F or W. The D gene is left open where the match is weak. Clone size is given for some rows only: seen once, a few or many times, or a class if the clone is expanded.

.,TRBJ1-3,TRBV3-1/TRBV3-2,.,CASSQDSALSGNTIYF,TGTGCCAGCAGCCAAGATAGCGCACTCTCTGGAAACACCATATATTTT
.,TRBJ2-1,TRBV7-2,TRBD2,CASSLSWRERGDNEQFF,TGTGCCAGCAGTCTAAGTTGGCGGGAGAGGGGCGACAATGAGCAGTTCTTC
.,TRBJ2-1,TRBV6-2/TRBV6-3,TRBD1,CASSTGQGDHNEQFF,TGTGCCAGCAGCACTGGACAGGGTGACCACAATGAGCAGTTCTTC
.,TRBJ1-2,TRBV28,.,CASRTTVYGYTF,TGTGCCAGCAGAACAACCGTCTATGGCTACACCTTC
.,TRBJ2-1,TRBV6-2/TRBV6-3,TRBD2,CASSKTSGSWDLGHNEQFF,TGTGCCAGCAGTAAGACTAGCGGGAGCTGGGATCTGGGCCACAATGAGCAGTTCTTC
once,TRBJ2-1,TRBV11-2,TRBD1,CASSLDRRGPSSYNEQFF,TGTGCCAGCAGCTTAGATCGCAGGGGGCCGAGCTCCTACAATGAGCAGTTCTTC
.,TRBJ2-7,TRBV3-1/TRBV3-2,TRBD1,CASSQATGAYEQYF,TGTGCCAGCAGCCAAGCAACAGGGGCATACGAGCAGTACTTC
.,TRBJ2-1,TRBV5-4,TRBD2,CASNTGGATDEQFF,TGTGCCAGCAATACGGGGGGGGCCACGGATGAGCAGTTCTTC
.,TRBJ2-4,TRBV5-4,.,CASQLANRGIQYF,TGTGCCAGCCAACTCGCTAACCGGGGCATTCAGTACTTC
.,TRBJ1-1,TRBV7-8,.,CASSSAAGGEAFF,TGTGCCAGCAGCTCCGCTGCCGGGGGGGAGGCTTTCTTT
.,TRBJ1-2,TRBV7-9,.,CAAVAGINYGYTF,TGTGCCGCGGTGGCAGGGATTAACTATGGCTACACCTTC
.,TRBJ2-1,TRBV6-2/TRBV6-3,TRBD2,CASSYFSSGGVRQFF,TGTGCCAGCAGTTATTTTTCTAGCGGGGGGGTGAGGCAGTTCTTC
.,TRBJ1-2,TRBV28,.,CASNPQTGYRGYGYTF,TGTGCCAGCAACCCCCAGACAGGTTACCGAGGGTATGGCTACACCTTC
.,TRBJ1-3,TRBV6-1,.,CASSDPTVTGNTIYF,TGTGCCAGCAGTGACCCGACAGTGACTGGAAACACCATATATTTT
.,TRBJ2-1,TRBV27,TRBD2,CASSQDDHGTSSEQFF,TGTGCCAGCAGCCAGGATGACCACGGGACTAGCAGTGAGCAGTTCTTC
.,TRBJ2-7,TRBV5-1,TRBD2,CASSPEAGRGVSYEQYF,TGCGCCAGCAGCCCCGAAGCCGGGAGGGGGGTCTCCTACGAGCAGTACTTC
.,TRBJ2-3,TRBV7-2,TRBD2,CASSWAGGGAGDTQYF,TGTGCCAGCAGCTGGGCTGGCGGGGGGGCCGGAGATACGCAGTATTTT
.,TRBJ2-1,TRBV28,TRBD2,CASTPGGQTNEQFF,TGTGCCAGCACCCCGGGGGGGCAAACCAATGAGCAGTTCTTC